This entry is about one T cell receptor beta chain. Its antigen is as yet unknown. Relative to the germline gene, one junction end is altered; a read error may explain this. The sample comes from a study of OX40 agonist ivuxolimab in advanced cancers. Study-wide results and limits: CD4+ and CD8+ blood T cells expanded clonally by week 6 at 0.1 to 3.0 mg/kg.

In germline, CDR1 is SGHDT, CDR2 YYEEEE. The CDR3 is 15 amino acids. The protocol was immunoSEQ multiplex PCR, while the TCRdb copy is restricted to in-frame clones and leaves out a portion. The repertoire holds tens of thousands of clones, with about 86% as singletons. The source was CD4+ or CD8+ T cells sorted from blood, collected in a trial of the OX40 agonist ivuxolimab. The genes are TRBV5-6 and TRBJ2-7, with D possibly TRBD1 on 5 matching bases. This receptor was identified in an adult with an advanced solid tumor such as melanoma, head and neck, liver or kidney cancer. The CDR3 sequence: CASSSYRRLIYAQYF. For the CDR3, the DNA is TGTGCCAGCAGCTCATACAGGCGTCTCATCTACGCGCAGTACTTC. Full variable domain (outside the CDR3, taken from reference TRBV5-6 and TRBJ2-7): DAGVTQSPTHLIKTRGQQVTLRCSPKSGHDTVSWYQQALGQGPQFIFQYYEEEERQRGNFPDRFSGHQFPNYSSELNVNALLLGDSALYLCASSSYRRLIYAQYFGPGTRLTVT.